The 7 T cell receptor beta chains below come from one sample, sequenced in a study of response to subunit inactivated influenza vaccine. MiXCR, run by TCRdb on the RT-PCR reads, gives a single entry per CDR3 protein. Altogether 500,000 to 600,000 distinct CDR3 sequences are present, about 11% being singletons, with the ten largest covering roughly 11%. These same records also appear under a second study, on T cells expressing NK-cell markers. From that report: 5'RACE template switching with UMIs generated TCR beta cDNA.

The sequencing used PBMCs from blood, collected on the day of vaccination. The receptors here all came from a middle-aged man who received an inactivated influenza vaccine.

There are a few counts of this clonotype. V usage is TRBV7-8 and J usage is TRBJ2-4; D call uncertain. V shed 3 bases and J shed 3 bases, with 15 bases lying between them. CDR3 size: 16 residues. In germline, CDR1 is SGHVS, CDR2 FQNEAQ. The CDR3 protein is CASSFSARPGKNIQYF. As DNA, the CDR3 is TGTGCCAGCAGCTTTTCTGCTCGCCCGGGCAAAAACATTCAGTACTTC.

This clonotype was counted many times. The rearrangement links TRBV5-6 to TRBJ1-1, with a weak D call TRBD1 (5 bases). Germline values: CDR1 SGHDT, CDR2 YYEEEE. The CDR3 length is 13 residues. Trimming took off 7 bases at V and 2 bases at J, with 12 bases between the two ends. The CDR3 here is CASSRGRNTEAFF. The CDR3 DNA reads TGTGCCAGCTCAAGGGGTCGTAACACTGAAGCTTTCTTT.

This clonotype was observed a few times. This chain links TRBV5-1 with TRBJ1-1; 10 bases align to TRBD1. Germline loops: CDR1 SGHRS, CDR2 YFSETQ. This CDR3 has 15 residues. Losses at the gene ends were 4 bases for V and 5 bases for J; bases not matched to a gene: 8. This chain's CDR3 is CASSQDRGRRTEAFF. The CDR3 coding sequence is TGCGCCAGCAGCCAAGACAGGGGGCGAAGGACTGAAGCTTTCTTT.

J is TRBJ2-7 and V is TRBV5-1; D gene unclear. Germline CDR1 and CDR2: SGHRS and YFSETQ. This CDR3 region has 14 residues. Trimming removed 5 bases at V and 0 bases at J, with 12 bases between. Here the CDR3 DNA reads TGCGCCAGCAGTTTGAGTCCGGTCTCCTACGAGCAGTACTTC. It translates to CASSLSPVSYEQYF.

This chain links TRBV6-1 with TRBJ2-6; D gene unclear. Germline CDR1 and CDR2: MNHNS and SASEGT. The CDR3 consists of 15 residues. V was pared by 5 bases and J by 4 bases, with 12 bases between. The chain's CDR3 is CASSTPSAGANVLTF. The CDR3 DNA is TGTGCCAGCAGTACACCCTCAGCGGGGGCCAACGTCCTGACTTTC.

This clonotype was seen at least ten times. The V call is TRBV29-1, the J call TRBJ2-1, with D perhaps TRBD2 (6 bases). V lost 7 bases and J 0 bases, leaving 7 bases between the germline ends. The CDR3 contains 12 residues. CDR1 is SQVTM and CDR2 is ANQGSEA in the germline V gene. CDR3 amino acids: CSGRGSYNEQFF. The DNA of the CDR3 is TGCAGCGGGAGGGGCTCCTACAATGAGCAGTTCTTC.

This chain uses TRBV15 with TRBJ2-7; D is unclear. The length of the CDR3 is 13 residues. V was pared by 1 base and J by 2 bases, with 6 bases between. Germline V gene sequence: CDR1 LNHNV, CDR2 YYDKDF (reference sequence). The CDR3 spells CATSRAPTYEQYF. In nucleotides, the CDR3 is TGTGCCACCAGCAGAGCCCCGACCTACGAGCAGTACTTC.